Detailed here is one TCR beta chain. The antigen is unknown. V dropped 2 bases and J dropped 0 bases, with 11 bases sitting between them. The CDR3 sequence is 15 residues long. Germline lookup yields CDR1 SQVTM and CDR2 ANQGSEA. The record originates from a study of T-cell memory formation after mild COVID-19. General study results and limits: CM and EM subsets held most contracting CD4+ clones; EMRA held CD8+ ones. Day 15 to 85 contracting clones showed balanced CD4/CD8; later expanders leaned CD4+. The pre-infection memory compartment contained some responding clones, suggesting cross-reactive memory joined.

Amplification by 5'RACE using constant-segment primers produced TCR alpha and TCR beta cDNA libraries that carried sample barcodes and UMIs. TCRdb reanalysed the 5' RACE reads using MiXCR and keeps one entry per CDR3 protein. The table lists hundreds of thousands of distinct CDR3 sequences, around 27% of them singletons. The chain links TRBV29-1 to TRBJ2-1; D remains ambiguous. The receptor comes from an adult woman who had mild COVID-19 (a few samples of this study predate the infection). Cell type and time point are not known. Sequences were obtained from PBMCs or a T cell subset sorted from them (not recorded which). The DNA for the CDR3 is TGCAGCGTTGAAAGGCCGCCGAGCTCCTACAATGAGCAGTTCTTC. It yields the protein CSVERPPSSYNEQFF.